A selection of T cell receptor beta chains follows, all from one sample in a study of blood T cell repertoires in COVID-19. The method was immunoSEQ multiplex PCR; TCRdb's version includes in-frame clones alone and lacks a portion of them. The data show 300,000 to 400,000 clones, 85% seen once. The specimen was PBMCs or T cells enriched from blood (not recorded which). These receptors came from a woman aged 25 to 39 who had been exposed to COVID-19. Both conserved end residues are part of each CDR3.

v_call	j_call	cdr3_aa
TRBV19	TRBJ2-7	CASIETGGYEQYF
TRBV2	TRBJ1-6	CASNTGSPGFTLHF
TRBV27	TRBJ2-7	CASSFTSLAYEQYF
TRBV6-1	TRBJ2-3	CASSEGQGGVSTDTQYF
TRBV29-1	TRBJ2-3	CSVDEQGLTQYF
TRBV5-1	TRBJ2-1	CASSLEGSSNEQFF
TRBV10-3	TRBJ1-3	CAISETLAGTLSGNTIYF
TRBV27	TRBJ1-5	CASRPINSGAISNQPQHF
TRBV3-1/TRBV3-2	TRBJ2-2	CASSPFTGELFF
TRBV11-3	TRBJ2-5	CASSSTGLAGRETQYF
TRBV4-1	TRBJ2-3	CASSHRLAGGRSISTDTQYF
TRBV5-1	TRBJ2-3	CASSFRLDTQYF
TRBV7-9	TRBJ1-5	CASSRGFNQPQHF
TRBV30	TRBJ1-6	CAWSFEGTGPNSPLHF
TRBV7-3	TRBJ2-1	CASSSTSGRTDEQFF
TRBV9	TRBJ2-3	CASSVGVAPRTDTQYF
TRBV30	TRBJ1-4	CAWSRDRDEKLFF
TRBV5-1	TRBJ1-1	CASSLGEGGFSTEAFF
TRBV19	TRBJ1-2	CASSARGTAYGYTF
TRBV24-1	TRBJ2-2	CATSDKSGGPGELFF
TRBV19	TRBJ1-1	CASSKLTGGVFNTEAFF
TRBV30	TRBJ1-2	CAWNRRQYGYTF
TRBV9	TRBJ1-3	CASSEAGVNTIYF
TRBV4-1	TRBJ2-7	CASSHGQVSYEQYF
TRBV5-8	TRBJ1-6	CASSFTGGADNSPLHF
TRBV11-2	TRBJ2-1	CASSLSLLAREGLGEQFF
TRBV28	TRBJ1-5	CASSLGQSRSQPQHF
TRBV10-3	TRBJ1-3	CAIRDNSGNTIYF
TRBV28	TRBJ1-3	CASQDRSTSGNTIYF
TRBV9	TRBJ2-2	CASSVEADTGELFF
TRBV19	TRBJ2-1	CASSIDGGGPRRSSYNEQFF
TRBV28	TRBJ1-1	CASSRDRVTEAFF
TRBV19	TRBJ1-1	CASGSPGGRNTEAFF
TRBV19	TRBJ2-2	CASKLSGGRTGELFF
TRBV29-1	TRBJ2-1	CSVQTGGSGEQFF